This TCR beta chain was captured by sequencing in a study of T cell responses to AZD1222 COVID-19 vaccine. Overall study results and limits: Nearly half of unique spike-specific TCRs reportedly avoided B.1.351 and B.1.1.7 mutated regions. Without day 14 samples, only post-peak T cell repertoires were studied.

Note on this clone: Antigen: not known.

Second-dose intervals of approximately 4 or approximately 12 weeks were pooled. Sequencing used immunoSEQ multiplex PCR; TCRdb keeps in-frame clones, though not all of them. This sample has tens of thousands of clones, with 92% found just once. This material consisted of peripheral blood, taken 28 days after the second AZD1222 dose. The origin of this receptor is an adult who received the AZD1222 COVID-19 vaccine.

The CDR3 is CASSMVARNYGYTF. CDR3 bases: TGTGCCAGTAGTATGGTGGCCAGAAACTATGGCTACACCTTC. V is TRBV19 and J is TRBJ1-2; D remains unclear. The CDR3 has 14 residues. V was trimmed by 3 bases and J by 2 bases, leaving 10 bases between them. The germline gives CDR1 LNHDA, CDR2 SQIVND (reference sequence). Supplemented by reference TRBV19 and TRBJ1-2, the full variable domain reads DGGITQSPKYLFRKEGQNVTLSCEQNLNHDAMYWYRQDPGQGLRLIYYSQIVNDFQKGDIAEGYSVSREKKESFPLTVTSAQKNPTAFYLCASSMVARNYGYTFGSGTRLTVV.